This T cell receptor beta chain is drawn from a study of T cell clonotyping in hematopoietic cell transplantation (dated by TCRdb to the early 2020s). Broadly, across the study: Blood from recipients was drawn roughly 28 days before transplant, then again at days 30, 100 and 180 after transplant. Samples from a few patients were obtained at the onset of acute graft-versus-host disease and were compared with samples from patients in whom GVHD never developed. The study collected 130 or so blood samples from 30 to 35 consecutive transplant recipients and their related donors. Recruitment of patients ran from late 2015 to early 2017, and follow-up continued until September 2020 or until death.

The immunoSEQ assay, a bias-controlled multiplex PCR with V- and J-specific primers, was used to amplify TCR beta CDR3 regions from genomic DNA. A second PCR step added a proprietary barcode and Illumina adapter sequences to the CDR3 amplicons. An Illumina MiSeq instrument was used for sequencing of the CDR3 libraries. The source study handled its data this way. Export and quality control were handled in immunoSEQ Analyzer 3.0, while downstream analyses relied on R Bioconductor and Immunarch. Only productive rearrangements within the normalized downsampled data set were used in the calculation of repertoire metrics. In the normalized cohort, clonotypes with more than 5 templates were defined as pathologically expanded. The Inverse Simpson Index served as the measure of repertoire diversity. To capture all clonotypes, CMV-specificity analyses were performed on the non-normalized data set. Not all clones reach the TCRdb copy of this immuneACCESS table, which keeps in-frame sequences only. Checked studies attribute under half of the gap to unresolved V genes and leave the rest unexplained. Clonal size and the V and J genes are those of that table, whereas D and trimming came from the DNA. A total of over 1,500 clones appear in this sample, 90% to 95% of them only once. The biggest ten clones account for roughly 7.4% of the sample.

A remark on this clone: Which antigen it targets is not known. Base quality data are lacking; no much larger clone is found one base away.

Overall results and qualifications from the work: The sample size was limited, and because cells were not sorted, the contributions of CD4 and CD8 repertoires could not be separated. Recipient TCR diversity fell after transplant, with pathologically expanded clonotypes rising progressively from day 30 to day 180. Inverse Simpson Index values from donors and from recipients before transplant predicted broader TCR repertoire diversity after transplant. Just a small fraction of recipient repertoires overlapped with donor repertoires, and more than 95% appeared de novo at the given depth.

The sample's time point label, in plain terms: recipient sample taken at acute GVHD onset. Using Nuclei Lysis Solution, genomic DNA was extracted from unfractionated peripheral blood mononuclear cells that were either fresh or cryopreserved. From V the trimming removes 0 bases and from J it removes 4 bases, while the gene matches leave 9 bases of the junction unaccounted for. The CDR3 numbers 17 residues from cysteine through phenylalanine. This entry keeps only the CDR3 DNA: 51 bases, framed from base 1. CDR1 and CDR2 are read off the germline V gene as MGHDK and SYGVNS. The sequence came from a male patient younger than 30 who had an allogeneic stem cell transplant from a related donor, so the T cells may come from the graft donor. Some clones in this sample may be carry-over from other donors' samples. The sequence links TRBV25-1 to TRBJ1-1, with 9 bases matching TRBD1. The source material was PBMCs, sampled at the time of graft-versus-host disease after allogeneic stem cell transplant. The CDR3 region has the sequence CASSEYIWGQGITEAFF. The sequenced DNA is TGTGCCAGCAGTGAATATATTTGGGGACAGGGTATCACTGAAGCTTTCTTT.